One TCR beta chain is described in this entry. This sample was taken from a study of blood T cell repertoires in COVID-19. This table comes from immunoSEQ multiplex PCR, and its TCRdb copy is limited to in-frame clones, with some not included. The profile shows around 200,000 clones, 75% to 90% of them singletons. Germline V gives CDR1 MNHEY, CDR2 SVGAGI. The CDR3 length is 15 residues. Between the trimmed V and J ends, which lost 2 bases and 0 bases, there was a span of 8 bases. The rearrangement uses TRBV6-5 and TRBJ2-1, with a tentative D call TRBD1 (6 bases). Sequencing used PBMCs or T cells enriched from blood (not recorded which). This receptor was identified in a man between 35 and 55 years old who had recovered from COVID-19. CDR3 DNA: TGTGCCAGCAGTTACGGACAGCCCTCCTACAATGAGCAGTTCTTC. Amino acids: CASSYGQPSYNEQFF.